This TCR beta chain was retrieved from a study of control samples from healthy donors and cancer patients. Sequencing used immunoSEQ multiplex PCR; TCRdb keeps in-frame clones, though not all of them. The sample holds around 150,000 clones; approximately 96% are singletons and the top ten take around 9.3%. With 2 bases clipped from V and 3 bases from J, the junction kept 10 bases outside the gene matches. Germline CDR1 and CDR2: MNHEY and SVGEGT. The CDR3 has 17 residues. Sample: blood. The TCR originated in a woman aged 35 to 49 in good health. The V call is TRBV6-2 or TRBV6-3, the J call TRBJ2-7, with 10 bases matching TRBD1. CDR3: CASSYLGTGAYFYEQYF. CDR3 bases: TGTGCCAGCAGTTACCTCGGGACAGGGGCATACTTCTACGAGCAGTACTTC.